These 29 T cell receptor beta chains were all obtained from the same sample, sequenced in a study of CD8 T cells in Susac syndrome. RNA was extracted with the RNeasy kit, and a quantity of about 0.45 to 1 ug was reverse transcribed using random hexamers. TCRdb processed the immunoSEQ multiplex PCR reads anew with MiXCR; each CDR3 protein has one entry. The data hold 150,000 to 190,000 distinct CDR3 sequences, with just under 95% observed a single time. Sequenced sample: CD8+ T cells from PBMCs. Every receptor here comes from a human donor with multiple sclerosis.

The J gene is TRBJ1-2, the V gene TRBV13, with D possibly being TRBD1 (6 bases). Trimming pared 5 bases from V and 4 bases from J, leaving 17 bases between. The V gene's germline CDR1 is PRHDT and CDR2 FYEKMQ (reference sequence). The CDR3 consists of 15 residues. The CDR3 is CASSRSRGSIYGYTF. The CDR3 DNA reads TGTGCCAGCAGCCGGTCCAGGGGCAGTATCTATGGCTACACCTTC.

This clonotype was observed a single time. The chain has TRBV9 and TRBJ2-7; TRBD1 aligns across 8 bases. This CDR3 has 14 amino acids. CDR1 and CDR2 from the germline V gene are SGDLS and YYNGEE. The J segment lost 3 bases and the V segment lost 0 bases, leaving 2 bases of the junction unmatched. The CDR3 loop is CASSVEGQDYEQYF. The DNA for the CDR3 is TGTGCCAGCAGCGTAGAGGGACAGGACTACGAGCAGTACTTC. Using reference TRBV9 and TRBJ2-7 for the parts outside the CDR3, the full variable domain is DSGVTQTPKHLITATGQRVTLRCSPRSGDLSVYWYQQSLDQGLQFLIQYYNGEERAKGNILERFSAQQFPDLHSELNLSSLELGDSALYFCASSVEGQDYEQYFGPGTRLTVT.

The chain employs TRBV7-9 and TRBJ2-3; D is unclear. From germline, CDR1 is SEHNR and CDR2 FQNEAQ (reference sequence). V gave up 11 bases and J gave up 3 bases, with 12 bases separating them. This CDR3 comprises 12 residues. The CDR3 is CAHNAPTDTQYF. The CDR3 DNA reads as TGTGCCCATAACGCGCCTACAGATACGCAGTATTTT.

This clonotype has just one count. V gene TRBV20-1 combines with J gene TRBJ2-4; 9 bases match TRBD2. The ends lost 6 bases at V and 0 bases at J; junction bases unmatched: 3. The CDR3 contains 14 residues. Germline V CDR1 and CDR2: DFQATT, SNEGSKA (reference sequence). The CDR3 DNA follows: TGCAGTGCGTTAGCGGGGGAAGCCAAAAACATTCAGTACTTC. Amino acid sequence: CSALAGEAKNIQYF.

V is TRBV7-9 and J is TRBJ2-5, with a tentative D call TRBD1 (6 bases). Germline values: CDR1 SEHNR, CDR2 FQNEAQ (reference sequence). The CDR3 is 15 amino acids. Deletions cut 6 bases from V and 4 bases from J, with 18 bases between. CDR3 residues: CASSDRTYRRETQYF. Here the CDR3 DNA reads TGTGCCAGCAGTGACAGGACCTATCGCCGAGAGACCCAGTACTTC. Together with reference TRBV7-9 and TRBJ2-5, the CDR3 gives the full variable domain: DTGVSQNPRHKITKRGQNVTFRCDPISEHNRLYWYRQTLGQGPEFLTYFQNEAQLEKSRLLSDRFSAERPKGSFSTLEIQRTEQGDSAMYLCASSDRTYRRETQYFGPGTRLLVL.

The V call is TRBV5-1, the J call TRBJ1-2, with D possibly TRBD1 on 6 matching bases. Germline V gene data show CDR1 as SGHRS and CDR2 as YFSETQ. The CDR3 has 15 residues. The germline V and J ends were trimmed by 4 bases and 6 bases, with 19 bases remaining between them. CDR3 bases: TGCGCCAGCAGCGCCAGGGGTCCGGGTGCCCATGGCTACACCTTC. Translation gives CASSARGPGAHGYTF.

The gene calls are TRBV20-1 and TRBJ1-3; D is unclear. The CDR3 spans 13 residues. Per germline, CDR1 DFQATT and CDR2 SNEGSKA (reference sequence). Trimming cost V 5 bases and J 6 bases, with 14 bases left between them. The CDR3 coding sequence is TGCAGTGCTCGGGAACGCCGTAAAAACACCATATATTTT. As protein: CSARERRKNTIYF.

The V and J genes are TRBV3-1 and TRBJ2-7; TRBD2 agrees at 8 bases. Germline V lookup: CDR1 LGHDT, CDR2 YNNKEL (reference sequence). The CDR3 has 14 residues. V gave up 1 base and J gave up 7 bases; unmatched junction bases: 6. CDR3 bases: TGTGCCAGCAGCCAAGTAGCGGGGAGGAGGGAGCAGTACTTC. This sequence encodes CASSQVAGRREQYF.

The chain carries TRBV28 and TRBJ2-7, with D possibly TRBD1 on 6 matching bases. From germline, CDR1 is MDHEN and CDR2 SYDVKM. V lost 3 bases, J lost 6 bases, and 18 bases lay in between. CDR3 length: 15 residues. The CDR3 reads CASSLGPTTGLEQYF. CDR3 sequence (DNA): TGTGCCAGCAGTTTGGGGCCGACGACAGGCCTCGAGCAGTACTTC.

DNA of the CDR3: TGTGCCAGCCTATACGACGTCGGGGGGGACGAGCAGTACTTC. Translation: CASLYDVGGDEQYF. The chain carries TRBV28 and TRBJ2-7; TRBD2 agrees at 8 bases. Per the germline V gene, CDR1 is MDHEN and CDR2 is SYDVKM. Trimming at V came to 8 bases and at J to 5 bases, leaving 11 bases not matched to a gene. This CDR3 is built from 14 residues.

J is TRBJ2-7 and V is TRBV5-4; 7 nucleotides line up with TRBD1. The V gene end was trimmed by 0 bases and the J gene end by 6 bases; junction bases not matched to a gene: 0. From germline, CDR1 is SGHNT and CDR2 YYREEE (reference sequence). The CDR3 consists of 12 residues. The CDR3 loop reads CASSLDRGEQYF. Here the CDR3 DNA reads TGTGCCAGCAGCTTGGACAGGGGCGAGCAGTACTTC. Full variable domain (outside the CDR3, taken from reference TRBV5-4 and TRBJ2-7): ETGVTQSPTHLIKTRGQQVTLRCSSQSGHNTVSWYQQALGQGPQFIFQYYREEENGRGNFPPRFSGLQFPNYSSELNVNALELDDSALYLCASSLDRGEQYFGPGTRLTVT.

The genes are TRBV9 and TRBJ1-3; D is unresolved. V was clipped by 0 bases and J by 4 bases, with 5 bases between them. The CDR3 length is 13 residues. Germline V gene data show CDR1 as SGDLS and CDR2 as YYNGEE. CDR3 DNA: TGTGCCAGCAGCGTAGGAAACGGAAACACCATATATTTT. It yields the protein CASSVGNGNTIYF.

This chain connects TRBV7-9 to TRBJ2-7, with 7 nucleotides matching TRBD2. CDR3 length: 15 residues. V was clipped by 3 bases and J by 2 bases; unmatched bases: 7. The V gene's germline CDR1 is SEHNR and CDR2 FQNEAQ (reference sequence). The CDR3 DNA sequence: TGTGCCAGCAGCTTCGGCGGGGGAGAAACCTACGAGCAGTACTTC. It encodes CASSFGGGETYEQYF.

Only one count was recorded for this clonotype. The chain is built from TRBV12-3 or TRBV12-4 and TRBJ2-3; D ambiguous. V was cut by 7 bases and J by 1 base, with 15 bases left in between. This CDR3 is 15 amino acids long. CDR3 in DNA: TGTGCCAGCACCCCTGGAATCCGTGGCACAGATACGCAGTATTTT. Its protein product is CASTPGIRGTDTQYF.

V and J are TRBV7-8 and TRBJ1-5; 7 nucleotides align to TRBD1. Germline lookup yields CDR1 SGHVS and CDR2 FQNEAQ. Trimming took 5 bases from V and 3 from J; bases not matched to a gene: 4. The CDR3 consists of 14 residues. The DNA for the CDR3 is TGTGCCAGCAGCGAGAGGGGGCACAATCAGCCCCAGCATTTT. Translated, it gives CASSERGHNQPQHF.

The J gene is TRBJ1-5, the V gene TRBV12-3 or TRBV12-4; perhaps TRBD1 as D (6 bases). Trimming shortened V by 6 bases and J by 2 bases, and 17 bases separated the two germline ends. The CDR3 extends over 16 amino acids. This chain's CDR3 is CASSSRGRGGNQPQHF. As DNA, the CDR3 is TGTGCCAGCAGCTCCCGGGGCAGGGGTGGCAATCAGCCCCAGCATTTT.

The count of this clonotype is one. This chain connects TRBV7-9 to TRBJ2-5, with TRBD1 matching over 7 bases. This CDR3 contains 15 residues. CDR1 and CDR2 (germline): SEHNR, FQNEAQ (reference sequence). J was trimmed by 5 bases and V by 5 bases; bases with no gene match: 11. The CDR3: CASSPEQGKRETQYF. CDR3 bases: TGTGCCAGCAGCCCAGAACAGGGGAAGAGGGAGACCCAGTACTTC.

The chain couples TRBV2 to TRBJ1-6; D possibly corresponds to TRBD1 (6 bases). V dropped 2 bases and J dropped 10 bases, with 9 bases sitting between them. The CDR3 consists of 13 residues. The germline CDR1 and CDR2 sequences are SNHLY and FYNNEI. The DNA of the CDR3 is TGTGCCAGCAGTGAATCAGGGGAGTCACCCCTCCACTTT. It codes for CASSESGESPLHF.

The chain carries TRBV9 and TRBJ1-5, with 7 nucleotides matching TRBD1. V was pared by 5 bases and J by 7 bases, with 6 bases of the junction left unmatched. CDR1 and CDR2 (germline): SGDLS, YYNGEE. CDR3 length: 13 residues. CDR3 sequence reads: CASSSTGDQPQHF. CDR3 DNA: TGTGCCAGCAGTTCCACAGGGGACCAGCCCCAGCATTTT.

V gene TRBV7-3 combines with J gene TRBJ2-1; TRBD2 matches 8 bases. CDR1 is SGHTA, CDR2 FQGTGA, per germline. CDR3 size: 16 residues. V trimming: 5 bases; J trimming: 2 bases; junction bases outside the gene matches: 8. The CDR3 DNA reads TGTGCCAGCAGCCCCCGGGAGGGCCCGACCTACAATGAGCAGTTCTTC. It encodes CASSPREGPTYNEQFF.

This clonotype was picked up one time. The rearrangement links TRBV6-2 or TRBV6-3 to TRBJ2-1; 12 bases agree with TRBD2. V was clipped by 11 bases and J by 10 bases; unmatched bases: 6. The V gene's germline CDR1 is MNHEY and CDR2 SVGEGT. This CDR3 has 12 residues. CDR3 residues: CAVRLAGDEQFF. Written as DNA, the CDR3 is TGTGCCGTTCGACTAGCGGGGGACGAGCAGTTCTTC.

CDR3 coding DNA: TGTGCCAGCAGTGATTTGGGTATGAACACTGAAGCTTTCTTT. This codes for CASSDLGMNTEAFF. The chain links TRBV2 to TRBJ1-1, with no clear D. The germline CDR1 and CDR2 sequences are SNHLY and FYNNEI. Trimming left V 3 bases short and J 0 bases short, with 8 bases between. The CDR3 length is 14 residues.

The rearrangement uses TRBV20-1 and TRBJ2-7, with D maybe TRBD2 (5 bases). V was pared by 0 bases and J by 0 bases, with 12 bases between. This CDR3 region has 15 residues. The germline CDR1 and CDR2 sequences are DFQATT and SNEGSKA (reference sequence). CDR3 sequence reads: CSARDSQDSSYEQYF. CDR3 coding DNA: TGCAGTGCTAGAGATAGTCAGGACTCCTCCTACGAGCAGTACTTC.

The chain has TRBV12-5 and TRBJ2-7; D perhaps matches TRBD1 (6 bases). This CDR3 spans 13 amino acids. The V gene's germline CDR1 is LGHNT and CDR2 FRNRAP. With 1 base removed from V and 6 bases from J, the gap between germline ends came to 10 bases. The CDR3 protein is CASGLDRAGEQYF. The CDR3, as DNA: TGTGCTAGTGGTTTGGACAGGGCTGGCGAGCAGTACTTC.

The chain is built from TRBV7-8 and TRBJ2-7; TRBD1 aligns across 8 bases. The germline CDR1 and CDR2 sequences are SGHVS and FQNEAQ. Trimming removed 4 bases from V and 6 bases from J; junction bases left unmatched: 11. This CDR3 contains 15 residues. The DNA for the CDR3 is TGTGCCAGCAGCTCTCGGACAGGGTACTTGGGCGAGCAGTACTTC. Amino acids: CASSSRTGYLGEQYF.

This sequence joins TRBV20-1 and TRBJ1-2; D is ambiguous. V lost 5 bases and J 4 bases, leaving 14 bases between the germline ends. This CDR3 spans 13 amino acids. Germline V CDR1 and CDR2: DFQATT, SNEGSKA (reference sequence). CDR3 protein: CSASSKPFYGYTF. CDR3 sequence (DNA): TGCAGTGCTTCCAGCAAACCCTTCTATGGCTACACCTTC.

CDR3 bases: TGTGCCAGCAGTTTAGTAGGAAACCCGGATGAGCAGTTCTTC. Its protein is CASSLVGNPDEQFF. The chain employs TRBV27 and TRBJ2-1; D is ambiguous. The CDR3 length is 14 residues. Trimming left V 2 bases short and J 8 bases short, with 13 bases between. Per germline, CDR1 MNHEY and CDR2 SMNVEV (reference sequence).

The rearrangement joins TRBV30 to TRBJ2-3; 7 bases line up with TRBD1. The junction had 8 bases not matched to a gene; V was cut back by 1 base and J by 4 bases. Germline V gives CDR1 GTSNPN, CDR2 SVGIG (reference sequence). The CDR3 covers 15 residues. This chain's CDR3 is CAWSGTGQGADTQYF. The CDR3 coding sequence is TGTGCCTGGAGTGGGACAGGTCAGGGGGCAGATACGCAGTATTTT.

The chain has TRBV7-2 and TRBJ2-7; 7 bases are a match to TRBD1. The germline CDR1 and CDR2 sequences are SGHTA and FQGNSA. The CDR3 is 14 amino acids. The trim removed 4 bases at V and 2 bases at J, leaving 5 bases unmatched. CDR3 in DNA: TGTGCCAGCAGCTACTACAGGGGCGCCTACGAGCAGTACTTC. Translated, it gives CASSYYRGAYEQYF.